This TCR beta chain originates from a study of long-term antiretroviral therapy in people with HIV. Investigators performed immunoSEQ version v3.0 at survey level. Using immunoSEQ multiplex PCR, the repertoire was profiled, and TCRdb retains in-frame clones only, with some absent. Seen here are under 20,000 clones, 77% observed once, and the top ten hold over 12%. The V gene's germline CDR1 is MNHNY and CDR2 SVGAGI (reference sequence). V lost 4 bases and J lost 4; bases outside the gene matches: 9. The CDR3 covers 15 residues. Sequences were derived from unsorted PBMCs, sampled about 2.1 years before starting antiretroviral therapy. This sequence was found in a man under 40 with HIV. J is TRBJ2-5 and V is TRBV6-6, with 7 bases lining up with TRBD2. CDR3 in DNA: TGTGCCAGCAGTTTAGCGGGTCCCCAGGGAGAGACCCAGTACTTC. This translates into CASSLAGPQGETQYF.